The T cell receptor beta chain described here comes from a study of blood T cell repertoires in COVID-19. Germline V gene lookup returns CDR1 MNHEY and CDR2 SMNVEV (reference sequence). The CDR3 runs to 15 residues. J was trimmed by 0 bases and V by 4 bases; bases with no gene match: 5. TCRdb's table, derived via immunoSEQ multiplex PCR, lists solely in-frame clones and lacks some. The sample carries 300,000 to 350,000 clones, 88% recorded once. Sample: PBMCs or T cells enriched from blood (not recorded which). The TCR sequence derives from a woman aged 25 to 39 who had been exposed to COVID-19. This chain uses TRBV27 with TRBJ1-2, with TRBD1 identical over 7 bases. Here the CDR3 DNA reads TGTGCCAGCAGTTACCGGGACAGACCTAACTATGGCTACACCTTC. Residues: CASSYRDRPNYGYTF.